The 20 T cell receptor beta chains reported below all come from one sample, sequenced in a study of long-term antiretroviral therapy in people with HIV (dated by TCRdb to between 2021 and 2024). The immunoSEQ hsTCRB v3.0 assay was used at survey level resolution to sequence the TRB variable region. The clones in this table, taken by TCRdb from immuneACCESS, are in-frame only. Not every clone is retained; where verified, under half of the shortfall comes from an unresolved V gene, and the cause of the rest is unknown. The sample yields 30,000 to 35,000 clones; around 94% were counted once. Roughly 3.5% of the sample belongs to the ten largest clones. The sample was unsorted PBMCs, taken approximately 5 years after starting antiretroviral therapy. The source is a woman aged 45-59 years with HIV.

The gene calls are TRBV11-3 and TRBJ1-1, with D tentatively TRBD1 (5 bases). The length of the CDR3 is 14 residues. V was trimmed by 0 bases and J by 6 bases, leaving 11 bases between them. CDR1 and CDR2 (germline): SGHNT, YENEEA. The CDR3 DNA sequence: TGTGCCAGCAGCTTAGAGGGGACGGGGTCTGAAGCTTTCTTT. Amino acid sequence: CASSLEGTGSEAFF.

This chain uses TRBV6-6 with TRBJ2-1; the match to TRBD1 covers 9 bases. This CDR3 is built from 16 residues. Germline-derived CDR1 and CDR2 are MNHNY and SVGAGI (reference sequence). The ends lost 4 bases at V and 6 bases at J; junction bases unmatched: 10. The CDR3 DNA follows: TGTGCCAGCAGTTCCCACCGGGACAGGGAGGGCAATGAGCAGTTCTTC. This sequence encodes CASSSHRDREGNEQFF.

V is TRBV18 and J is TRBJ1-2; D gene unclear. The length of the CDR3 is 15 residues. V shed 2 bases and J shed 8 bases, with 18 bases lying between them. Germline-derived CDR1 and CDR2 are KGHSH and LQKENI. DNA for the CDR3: TGTGCCAGCTCACCAGGGCCTGGACCCGGGGAAGGCTACACCTTC. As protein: CASSPGPGPGEGYTF.

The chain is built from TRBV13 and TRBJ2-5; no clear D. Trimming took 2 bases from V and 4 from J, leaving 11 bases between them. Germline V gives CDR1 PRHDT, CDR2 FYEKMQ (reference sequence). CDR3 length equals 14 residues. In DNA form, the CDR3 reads TGTGCCAGCAGCTTATCATGGTTACGAGAGACCCAGTACTTC. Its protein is CASSLSWLRETQYF.

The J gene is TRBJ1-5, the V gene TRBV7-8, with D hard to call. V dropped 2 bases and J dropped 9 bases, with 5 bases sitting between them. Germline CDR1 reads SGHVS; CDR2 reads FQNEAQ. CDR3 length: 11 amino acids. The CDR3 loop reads CASSLSGPQHF. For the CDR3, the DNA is TGTGCCAGCAGCTTATCAGGGCCCCAGCATTTT.

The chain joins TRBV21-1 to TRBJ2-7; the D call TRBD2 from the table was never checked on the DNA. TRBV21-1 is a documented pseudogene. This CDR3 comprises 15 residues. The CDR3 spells CASPFGNLNSYEQYF. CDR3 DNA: TGTGCCAGCCCCTTCGGGAACCTGAATTCCTACGAGCAGTACTTC.

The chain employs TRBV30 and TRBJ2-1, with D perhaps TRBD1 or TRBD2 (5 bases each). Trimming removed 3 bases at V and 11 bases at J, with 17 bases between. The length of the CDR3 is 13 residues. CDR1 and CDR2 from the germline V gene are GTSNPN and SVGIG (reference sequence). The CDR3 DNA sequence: TGTGCCTGGAGACCCACCGGGGCTCGCCAGCAGTTCTTC. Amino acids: CAWRPTGARQQFF. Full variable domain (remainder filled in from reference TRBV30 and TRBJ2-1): SQTIHQWPATLVQPVGSPLSLECTVEGTSNPNLYWYRQAAGRGLQLLFYSVGIGQISSEVPQNLSASRPQDRQFILSSKKLLLSDSGFYLCAWRPTGARQQFFGPGTRLTVL.

The CDR3 sequence: CASSLTVGYSGNYEQYF. CDR3 bases: TGTGCCAGCAGCCTGACTGTTGGTTATAGCGGGAACTACGAGCAGTACTTC. V usage is TRBV21-1 and J usage is TRBJ2-7; the table's D call TRBD2 went unverified against the DNA. TRBV21-1 is a known pseudogene. The CDR3 length is 17 residues.

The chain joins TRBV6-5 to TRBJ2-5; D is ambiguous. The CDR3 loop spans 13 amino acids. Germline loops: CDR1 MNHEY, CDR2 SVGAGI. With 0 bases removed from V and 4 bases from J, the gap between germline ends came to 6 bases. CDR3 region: CASSYSWSETQYF. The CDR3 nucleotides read TGTGCCAGCAGTTACTCCTGGTCAGAGACCCAGTACTTC.

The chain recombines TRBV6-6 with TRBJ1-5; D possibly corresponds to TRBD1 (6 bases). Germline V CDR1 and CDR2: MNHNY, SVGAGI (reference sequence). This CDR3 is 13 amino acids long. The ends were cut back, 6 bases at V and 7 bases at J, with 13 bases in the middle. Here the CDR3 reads CASSQGQLQPQHF. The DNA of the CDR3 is TGTGCCAGCAGCCAAGGACAGTTACAGCCCCAGCATTTT.

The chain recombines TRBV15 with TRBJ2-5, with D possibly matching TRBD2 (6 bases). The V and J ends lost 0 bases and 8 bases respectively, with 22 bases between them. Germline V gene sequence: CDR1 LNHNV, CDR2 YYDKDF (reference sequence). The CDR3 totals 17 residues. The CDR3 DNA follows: TGTGCCACCAGCAGAGATCGAGTCGGTTACGGGGGTCGCACCCAGTACTTC. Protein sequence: CATSRDRVGYGGRTQYF. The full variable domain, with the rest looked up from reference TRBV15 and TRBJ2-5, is DAMVIQNPRYQVTQFGKPVTLSCSQTLNHNVMYWYQQKSSQAPKLLFHYYDKDFNNEADTPDNFQSRRPNTSFCFLDIRSPGLGDTAMYLCATSRDRVGYGGRTQYFGPGTRLLVL.

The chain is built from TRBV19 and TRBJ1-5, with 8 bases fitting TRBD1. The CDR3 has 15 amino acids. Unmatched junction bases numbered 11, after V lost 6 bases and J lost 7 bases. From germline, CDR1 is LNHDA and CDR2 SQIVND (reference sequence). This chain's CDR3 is CASRPSGQGMQPQHF. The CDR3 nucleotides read TGTGCCAGTAGACCGTCCGGACAGGGAATGCAGCCCCAGCATTTT.

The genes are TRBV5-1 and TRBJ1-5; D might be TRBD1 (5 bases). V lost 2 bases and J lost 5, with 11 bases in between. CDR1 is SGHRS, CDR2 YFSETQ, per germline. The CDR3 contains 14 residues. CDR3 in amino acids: CASSLNGGDQPQHF. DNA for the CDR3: TGCGCCAGCAGCTTAAACGGGGGGGATCAGCCCCAGCATTTT.

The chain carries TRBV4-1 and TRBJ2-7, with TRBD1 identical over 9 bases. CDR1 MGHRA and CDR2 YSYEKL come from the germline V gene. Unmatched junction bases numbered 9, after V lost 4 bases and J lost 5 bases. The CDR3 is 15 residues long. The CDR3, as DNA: TGCGCCAGCAGCCCCTGGACAGGGGAAAGGAACGAGCAGTACTTC. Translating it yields CASSPWTGERNEQYF.

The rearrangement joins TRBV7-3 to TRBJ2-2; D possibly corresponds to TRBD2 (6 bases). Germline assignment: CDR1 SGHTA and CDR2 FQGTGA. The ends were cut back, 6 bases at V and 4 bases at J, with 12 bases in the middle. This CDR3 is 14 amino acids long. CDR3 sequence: CASRFAEGTGELFF. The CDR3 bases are TGTGCCAGCAGATTCGCGGAGGGCACCGGGGAGCTGTTTTTT.

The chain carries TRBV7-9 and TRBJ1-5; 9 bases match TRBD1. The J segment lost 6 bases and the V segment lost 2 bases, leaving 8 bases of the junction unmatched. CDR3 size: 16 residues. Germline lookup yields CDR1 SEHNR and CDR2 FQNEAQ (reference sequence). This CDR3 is CASSLTGQGGGQPQHF. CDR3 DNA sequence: TGTGCCAGCAGCTTAACGGGACAGGGAGGCGGTCAGCCCCAGCATTTT.

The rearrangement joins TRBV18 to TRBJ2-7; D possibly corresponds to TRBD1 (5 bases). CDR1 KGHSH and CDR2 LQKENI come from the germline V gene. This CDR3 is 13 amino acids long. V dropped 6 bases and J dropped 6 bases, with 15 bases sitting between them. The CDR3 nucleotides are TGTGCCAGCTCCCCCGGTCAGGGCAGCGAGCAGTACTTC. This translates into CASSPGQGSEQYF. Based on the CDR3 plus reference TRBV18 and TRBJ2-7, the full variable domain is NAGVMQNPRHLVRRRGQEARLRCSPMKGHSHVYWYRQLPEEGLKFMVYLQKENIIDESGMPKERFSAEFPKEGPSILRIQQVVRGDSAAYFCASSPGQGSEQYFGPGTRLTVT.

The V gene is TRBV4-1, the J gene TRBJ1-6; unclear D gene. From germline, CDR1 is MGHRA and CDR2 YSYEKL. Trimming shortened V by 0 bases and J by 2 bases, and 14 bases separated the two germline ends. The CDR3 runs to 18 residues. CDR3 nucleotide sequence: TGCGCCAGCAGCCAAGATCTTCCAGGTCGAACCTATAATTCACCCCTCCACTTT. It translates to CASSQDLPGRTYNSPLHF.

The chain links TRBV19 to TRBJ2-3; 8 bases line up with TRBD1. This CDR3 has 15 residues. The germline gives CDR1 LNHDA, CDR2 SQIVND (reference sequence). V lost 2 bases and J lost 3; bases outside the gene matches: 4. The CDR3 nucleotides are TGTGCCAGTAGTATATCTTGGACAGGGACAGATACGCAGTATTTT. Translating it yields CASSISWTGTDTQYF.

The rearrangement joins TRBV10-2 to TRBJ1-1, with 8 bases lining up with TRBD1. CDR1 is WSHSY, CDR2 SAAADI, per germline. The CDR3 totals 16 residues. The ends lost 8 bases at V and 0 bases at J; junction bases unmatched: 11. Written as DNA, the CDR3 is TGCGCCAGCTCGATATTCCCAGGGGGCATGAACACTGAAGCTTTCTTT. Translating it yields CASSIFPGGMNTEAFF.